The rows below give T cell receptor beta chains drawn from one sample of a study of OX40 agonist ivuxolimab in advanced cancers. Clones were read by immunoSEQ multiplex PCR, and TCRdb kept only the in-frame ones, dropping some. The sample has roughly 62,000 clones, roughly 84% seen once. The sequencing used CD4+ or CD8+ T cells sorted from blood, collected in a trial of the OX40 agonist ivuxolimab. All receptors derive from an adult with an advanced solid tumor such as melanoma, head and neck, liver or kidney cancer. Both conserved end residues are trimmed from each CDR3. The order of the fields is V gene, CDR3 protein.

v_call: TRBV5-1
cdr3_aa: ASSLAVGSQGEQY

v_call: TRBV5-5
cdr3_aa: ASSFWQGSETQY

v_call: TRBV7-3
cdr3_aa: ASSYTGVGEQF

v_call: TRBV5-1
cdr3_aa: ASSLDRGNEKLF

v_call: TRBV5-1
cdr3_aa: ASSQGTGYEKLF

v_call: TRBV19
cdr3_aa: ASSIGGTGNTEAF

v_call: TRBV5-6
cdr3_aa: ASSFGRGGTQY

v_call: TRBV9
cdr3_aa: ASSVDWGDTEAF

v_call: TRBV5-1
cdr3_aa: ASSLEGNNSPLH

v_call: TRBV2
cdr3_aa: ASRRTQLGYT

v_call: TRBV19
cdr3_aa: ASSSLGTVYGYT

v_call: TRBV28
cdr3_aa: ASSLRAGTQY

v_call: TRBV5-4
cdr3_aa: ASSSEGEGQPQH

v_call: TRBV11-2
cdr3_aa: ASSSRGGKTEAF

v_call: TRBV6-5
cdr3_aa: ASSPSTGLHYGYT

v_call: TRBV2
cdr3_aa: ASSGNPPSSYNEQF

v_call: TRBV6-6
cdr3_aa: ASSMGQVKGNTIY

v_call: TRBV7-2
cdr3_aa: ASSLNRFRTLETQY

v_call: TRBV12-5
cdr3_aa: ASGLALRKNQPQH

v_call: TRBV4-2
cdr3_aa: ASSQDVKAGAEAF

v_call: TRBV11-2
cdr3_aa: ASSTGQFAGGYT

v_call: TRBV5-1
cdr3_aa: ASSSEGGNIQY

v_call: TRBV23-1
cdr3_aa: ASSQDRTDTQY

v_call: TRBV14
cdr3_aa: ASSQDATGELF

v_call: TRBV11-2
cdr3_aa: ASSFTAGTDTQY

v_call: TRBV12-2
cdr3_aa: ASRHTGPDGNEKLF

v_call: TRBV7-8
cdr3_aa: ASSLQGRLASSYEQY

v_call: TRBV2
cdr3_aa: ASEGQLGGYT

v_call: TRBV28
cdr3_aa: ASSMTSGGIEQY

v_call: TRBV7-2
cdr3_aa: ASSSGSSGANVLT

v_call: TRBV7-9
cdr3_aa: ASSFGDRGSYEQY

v_call: TRBV4-2
cdr3_aa: ASSQPRQGVNEQF

v_call: TRBV7-9
cdr3_aa: ASSFRTSGGSSEQY

v_call: TRBV7-9
cdr3_aa: ASSSTPFGPQH

v_call: TRBV28
cdr3_aa: ASSWGDGKYGYT

v_call: TRBV12-5
cdr3_aa: ASAMTGGNQPQH

v_call: TRBV19
cdr3_aa: ASSYRGWDVYSGANVLT

v_call: TRBV10-3
cdr3_aa: AISGTGVNYGYT

v_call: TRBV23-1
cdr3_aa: ASMRQVEEKLF

v_call: TRBV6-1
cdr3_aa: ASSEGTDTQY

v_call: TRBV6-5
cdr3_aa: ASSYVDVSGGYT

v_call: TRBV6-1
cdr3_aa: ASSENIYGSANTGELF

v_call: TRBV7-9
cdr3_aa: ASSLAGGRTDTQY

v_call: TRBV13
cdr3_aa: ASRKGEAGLANEKLF

v_call: TRBV7-2
cdr3_aa: ASRDLGPRNTIY

v_call: TRBV19
cdr3_aa: ASSGEQGARYQPQH

v_call: TRBV5-1
cdr3_aa: ASSTDVGASYQETQY

v_call: TRBV7-3
cdr3_aa: ASSPSGGIETQY

v_call: TRBV19
cdr3_aa: ASMQGTRRQPQH

v_call: TRBV19
cdr3_aa: ASSITGMNTEAF

v_call: TRBV6-1
cdr3_aa: ASSTRQETNYGYT

v_call: TRBV25-1
cdr3_aa: ASSRSSSYNSPLH